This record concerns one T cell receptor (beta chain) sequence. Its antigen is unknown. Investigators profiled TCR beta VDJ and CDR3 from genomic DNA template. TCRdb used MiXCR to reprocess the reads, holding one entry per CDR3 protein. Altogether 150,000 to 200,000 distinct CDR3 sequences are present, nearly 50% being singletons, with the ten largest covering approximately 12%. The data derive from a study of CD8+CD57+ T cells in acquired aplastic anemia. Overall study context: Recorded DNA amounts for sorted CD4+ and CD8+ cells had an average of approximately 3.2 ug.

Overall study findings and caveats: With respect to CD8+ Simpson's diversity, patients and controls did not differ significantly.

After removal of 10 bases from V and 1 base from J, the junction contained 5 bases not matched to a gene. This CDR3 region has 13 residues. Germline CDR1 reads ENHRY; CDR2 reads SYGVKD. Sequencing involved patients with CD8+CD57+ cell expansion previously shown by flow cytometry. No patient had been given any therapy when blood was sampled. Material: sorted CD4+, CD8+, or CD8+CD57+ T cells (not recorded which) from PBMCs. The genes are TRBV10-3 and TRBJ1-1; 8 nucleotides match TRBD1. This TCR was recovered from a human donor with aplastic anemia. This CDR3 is CASAGGQNTEAFF. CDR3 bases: TGTGCCAGTGCAGGGGGCCAGAACACTGAAGCTTTCTTT.